A selection of T cell receptor beta chains follows, all from one sample in a study of blood T cell repertoires in COVID-19. Clones were read by immunoSEQ multiplex PCR, and TCRdb kept only the in-frame ones, dropping some. The table records 95,000 to 150,000 clones, roughly nine tenths of them present only once. The sequenced sample was peripheral blood. These receptors were collected from a man aged 45-65 years with COVID-19, enrolled during active disease. Both conserved end residues are part of each CDR3. D genes are given only for firm matches. Only part of the rows carry a size: once, few, many, or a class if the clone is expanded.

j_call	d_call	clone_size	v_call	cdr3_nt	cdr3_aa
TRBJ2-1	TRBD2	-	TRBV28	TGTGCCAGCAGCCCTAGCGGGGGCTCCTACAATGAGCAGTTCTTC	CASSPSGGSYNEQFF
TRBJ2-3	-	-	TRBV7-2	TGTGCCAGCAGCTTAGGTCTCACAGATACGCAGTATTTT	CASSLGLTDTQYF
TRBJ2-2	-	-	TRBV6-2/TRBV6-3	TGTGCCAGCAGTTACTGGATAGCAATCGCCGGGGAGCTGTTTTTT	CASSYWIAIAGELFF
TRBJ2-3	TRBD2	-	TRBV9	TGTGCCAGCAGCGCCTTACCGGAAACGGGAGGGCGAGATACGCAGTATTTT	CASSALPETGGRDTQYF
TRBJ2-2	-	-	TRBV11-2	TGTGCCAGCAGCTCCCCGCGGGAGAACACCGGGGAGCTGTTTTTT	CASSSPRENTGELFF
TRBJ2-5	TRBD1	few	TRBV3-1/TRBV3-2	TGTGCCAGCAGCCAAGGGACAGGGCAAGAGACCCAGTACTTC	CASSQGTGQETQYF
TRBJ1-1	-	-	TRBV11-2	TGTGCCAGCAGCGCGGTGGGGGGTTGGAACACTGAAGCTTTCTTT	CASSAVGGWNTEAFF
TRBJ2-2	TRBD2	few	TRBV7-2	TGTGCCAGCAGCGTGGCGGGGGGCGGGGAGCTGTTTTTT	CASSVAGGGELFF
TRBJ2-3	TRBD2	-	TRBV4-2	TGTGCCAGCAGCCATCCCGGACTAGCGGGGGACACAGATACGCAGTATTTT	CASSHPGLAGDTDTQYF
TRBJ2-2	-	once	TRBV6-2/TRBV6-3	TGTGCCAGCAGCCGACTGACGGGCGGGGTGAACACCGGGGAGCTGTTTTTT	CASSRLTGGVNTGELFF
TRBJ2-3	TRBD1	-	TRBV5-1	TGCGCCAGCAGCCCGGGGACAGGGGGCGCGGATACGCAGTATTTT	CASSPGTGGADTQYF
TRBJ1-1	TRBD1	-	TRBV7-9	TGTGCCAGCAGCTTACGGGACCGGACAGGGGACACTGAAGCTTTCTTT	CASSLRDRTGDTEAFF
TRBJ1-2	-	-	TRBV28	TGTGCCAGCAGTCTCCCAGGGGTAGGGGGCTACACCTTC	CASSLPGVGGYTF
TRBJ2-1	TRBD2	-	TRBV5-4	TGTGCCAGCAGCTTGGACCTAGCGGGAGAAAATGAGCAGTTCTTC	CASSLDLAGENEQFF
TRBJ1-1	-	-	TRBV9	TGTGCCAGCAGCGTAGTTGCGGTTGTCGTCACTGAAGCTTTCTTT	CASSVVAVVVTEAFF
TRBJ1-1	-	-	TRBV29-1	TGCAGCGTTGATGACGGGACTTTAACTGAAGCTTTCTTT	CSVDDGTLTEAFF
TRBJ2-2	-	-	TRBV5-1	TGCGCCAGCAGCCCTAACACCGGGGAGCTGTTTTTT	CASSPNTGELFF
TRBJ2-1	TRBD2	-	TRBV7-2	TGTGCCAGCAGCTTTCCTAGCGGGGTGGGGTGGTTCTTC	CASSFPSGVGWFF
TRBJ2-5	TRBD2	-	TRBV18	TGTGCCAGCTCACAAGGACTAGCGGAGACCCAGTACTTC	CASSQGLAETQYF
TRBJ1-1	TRBD1	-	TRBV2	TGTGCCAGCAGTAGGACAGGGATGAACACTGAAGCTTTCTTT	CASSRTGMNTEAFF
TRBJ2-1	TRBD2	-	TRBV19	TGTGCCAGTAGTGGGGGGGGCAATGAGCAGTTCTTC	CASSGGGNEQFF
TRBJ2-2	-	-	TRBV24-1	TGTGCCACCAGTGATTTATCTAGTGATACCGGGGAGCTGTTTTTT	CATSDLSSDTGELFF
TRBJ2-7	TRBD2	-	TRBV7-2	TGTGCCAGCAGCTTTTTATTTGGGGGGGACTACGAGCAGTACTTC	CASSFLFGGDYEQYF
TRBJ2-4	TRBD2	-	TRBV6-2/TRBV6-3	TGTGCCAGCAGTTACGTCGTAAGCGGGAGATACATTCAGTACTTC	CASSYVVSGRYIQYF
TRBJ2-1	-	-	TRBV6-5	TGTGCCAGCAGTTATGGTAGCTCCTACAATGAGCAGTTCTTC	CASSYGSSYNEQFF
TRBJ2-6	-	-	TRBV9	TGTGCCAGCAGGGAGGATCGCTCTGGGGCCAACGTCCTGACTTTC	CASREDRSGANVLTF
TRBJ1-6	-	-	TRBV9	TGTGCCAGCAGCGTAGAGGGGAGGAATTCACCCCTCCACTTT	CASSVEGRNSPLHF
TRBJ1-1	TRBD1	-	TRBV7-9	TGTGCCAGCAGCTTGACAGGGGAAGCTTTCTTT	CASSLTGEAFF
TRBJ2-2	-	-	TRBV20-1	TGCAGTGCTAGTCCTATCTCTAGCGAACGAGGGCCCTCAAACACCGGGGAGCTGTTTTTT	CSASPISSERGPSNTGELFF
TRBJ2-1	-	-	TRBV5-5	TGTGCCAGCAGCCCAAGGACTATCAATGAGCAGTTCTTC	CASSPRTINEQFF
TRBJ2-7	-	-	TRBV12-2	TGTGCAAGTCGCTCCGAGACAGGGGGCTACGAGCAGTACTTC	CASRSETGGYEQYF
TRBJ2-5	TRBD1	-	TRBV9	TGTGCCAGCAGCGTAGCCGGGACAGGAAACCAAGAGACCCAGTACTTC	CASSVAGTGNQETQYF
TRBJ2-3	-	-	TRBV10-1	TGCGCCAGCAGTGAGTCAACTAGCACAGATACGCAGTATTTT	CASSESTSTDTQYF
TRBJ1-2	-	-	TRBV24-1	TGTGCCACCAGTGATTTGGAGGACAGAGCGCTCTATGGCTACACCTTC	CATSDLEDRALYGYTF
TRBJ2-5	-	-	TRBV9	TGTGCCAGCAGCGTAGATACAGGAGTTGAGACCCAGTACTTC	CASSVDTGVETQYF
TRBJ2-1	TRBD2	once	TRBV9	TGTGCCAGCAGCGTGACTAGCGGGAGGGCTTACAATGAGCAGTTCTTC	CASSVTSGRAYNEQFF
TRBJ2-5	TRBD1	-	TRBV7-9	TGTGCCAGCAGCTTCTGGACAGGGGGCGTCGGGGAGACCCAGTACTTC	CASSFWTGGVGETQYF
TRBJ2-7	TRBD2	-	TRBV7-2	TGTGCCAGCAGCTTAGGAGTAGGGCTAGCGGGCCCCTACGAGCAGTACTTC	CASSLGVGLAGPYEQYF
TRBJ2-2	TRBD1	-	TRBV6-1	TGTGCCAGCAGTGAAGGTGGACAGGGGGTACGCGGGGAGCTGTTTTTT	CASSEGGQGVRGELFF
TRBJ1-4	-	-	TRBV19	TGTGCCAGTAGAAAACAAGCAACTAATGAAAAACTGTTTTTT	CASRKQATNEKLFF
TRBJ1-1	TRBD1	-	TRBV7-2	TGTGCCAGCAGCAGACCCCTTGACAGGGTGAACACTGAAGCTTTCTTT	CASSRPLDRVNTEAFF
TRBJ1-2	TRBD1	-	TRBV27	TGTGCCAGCAGGGCAGCAGGGGGTGGCGCGGTTGGCTACACCTTC	CASRAAGGGAVGYTF
TRBJ2-7	TRBD2	-	TRBV29-1	TGCAGCGTTCGTCTAGCGGGAGGGCTGGGTATGGCGCAGTACTTC	CSVRLAGGLGMAQYF
TRBJ2-6	-	-	TRBV19	TGTGCCAGTAGTATAGATCTCTGGGGAGCCGGGGCCAACGTCCTGACTTTC	CASSIDLWGAGANVLTF
TRBJ1-1	-	-	TRBV28	TGTGCCAGCAGTGCCGGGACACAGAACACTGAAGCTTTCTTT	CASSAGTQNTEAFF
TRBJ2-5	TRBD1	-	TRBV9	TGTGCCAGCAGCGTGGGACAGGGGGGGAAGACCCAGTACTTC	CASSVGQGGKTQYF
TRBJ2-1	-	-	TRBV29-1	TGCAGCGTTGGTTTGGGGGCGCGGCATGAGCAGTTCTTC	CSVGLGARHEQFF
TRBJ1-2	-	-	TRBV9	TGTGCCAGCAGCCCCCATGGCAAGTATTATGGCTACACCTTC	CASSPHGKYYGYTF
TRBJ1-5	-	-	TRBV3-1/TRBV3-2	TGTGCCAGCAGCCAAGAAGCAGGTAATCAGCCCCAGCATTTT	CASSQEAGNQPQHF
TRBJ2-1	TRBD2	-	TRBV6-5	TGTGCCAGCGCAACCGGGAGGTACAATGAGCAGTTCTTC	CASATGRYNEQFF
TRBJ2-7	-	-	TRBV5-4	TGTGCCAGCACGGCACAGGGCTTCGCCGAGCAGTACTTC	CASTAQGFAEQYF
TRBJ1-2	-	-	TRBV3-1/TRBV3-2	TGTGCCAGCAGCCAAGATCTTCGTGGGAGGGGATGGGCCTATGGCTACACCTTC	CASSQDLRGRGWAYGYTF
TRBJ1-4	-	-	TRBV6-5	TGTGCCAGCAACCAGGGCCCTGAAAAACTGTTTTTT	CASNQGPEKLFF
TRBJ1-2	-	-	TRBV2	TGTGCCAGCAGTGGCGACAGAACAAGCGGCTACACCTTC	CASSGDRTSGYTF
TRBJ2-2	TRBD2	-	TRBV6-2/TRBV6-3	TGTGCCAGCAGTTATATTAGTGGCGGGAGGGCCACCGGGGAGCTGTTTTTT	CASSYISGGRATGELFF
TRBJ2-5	-	-	TRBV9	TGTGCCAGCAGTGTCCCCGGTGGGACCCAGTACTTC	CASSVPGGTQYF
TRBJ2-5	TRBD1	-	TRBV12-3/TRBV12-4	TGTGCCAGCAATAGACAGGGGGAGACCCAGTACTTC	CASNRQGETQYF
TRBJ2-7	TRBD1	-	TRBV14	TGTGCCAGCAGCCACAAACGGGACAGTTCCTACGAGCAGTACTTC	CASSHKRDSSYEQYF
TRBJ1-5	TRBD1	-	TRBV29-1	TGCAGCGTTACAGGGGCCCCGGGTCAGCCCCAGCATTTT	CSVTGAPGQPQHF